The clone carrying this T cell receptor beta chain has a count of ten or more. This record comes from a study of T-cell memory formation after mild COVID-19. V shed 3 bases and J 8 bases; nucleotides not matched to a gene: 6. The CDR3 is 15 residues long. Per germline, CDR1 SGHRS and CDR2 YFSETQ. TCR alpha and TCR beta cDNA libraries with sample barcodes and UMIs came from 5'RACE using constant-segment primers. Each CDR3 protein is one row after TCRdb ran MiXCR on the 5' RACE reads. This table has more than 250,000 distinct CDR3 sequences, roughly a sixth appearing once. The J gene is TRBJ1-6, the V gene TRBV5-1; 9 bases are shared with TRBD1. The clonotype originates from a young man who had mild COVID-19 (a few samples of this study predate the infection). Cell type and time point are not known. The sequenced sample was PBMCs or a T cell subset sorted from them (not recorded which). CDR3 DNA: TGCGCCAGCAGCTACCGGGACAGGGCTGATTCACCCCTCCACTTT. Translated, it gives CASSYRDRADSPLHF.